This entry describes one TCR beta chain. The antigen is not known. The sample originates from a study of T cell repertoires in cytomegalovirus infection. Study details: Both CMV infection and a matching HLA type were indicated by public TCR beta signatures.

CDR3 length equals 13 residues. V was clipped by 3 bases and J by 8 bases, with 13 bases between them. Germline lookup yields CDR1 SGHVS and CDR2 FNYEAQ. One entry per CDR3 protein, called by TCRdb with MiXCR from the reads. The sample holds about half a million distinct CDR3 sequences, about 33% seen once. The receptor's source is a human donor in good health (CMV status not recorded). Some clones in this sample may be carry-over from other donors' samples. The V and J genes are TRBV7-6 and TRBJ1-2; D unclear. The material sequenced was cultured PBMCs, taken from culture after CMV antigen stimulation. CDR3 sequence: CASSLATIGGYTF. The DNA for the CDR3 is TGTGCCAGCAGCTTGGCGACTATCGGGGGCTACACCTTC. The whole variable domain, filled in from reference TRBV7-6 and TRBJ1-2, reads GAGVSQSPRYKVTKRGQDVALRCDPISGHVSLYWYRQALGQGPEFLTYFNYEAQQDKSGLPNDRFSAERPEGSISTLTIQRTEQRDSAMYRCASSLATIGGYTFGSGTRLTVV.